These 27 T cell receptor beta chains were all obtained from the same sample, sequenced in a study of graft-versus-host responses after intestinal transplantation. Their specific antigens are unknown. The assay was immunoSEQ multiplex PCR, and TCRdb's table has in-frame clones only and misses some. Among approximately 90,000 clones listed, 88% were seen once. Sequencing was performed on unstimulated CD4+ T cells sorted from spleen or lymph node cells, taken before transplant. The source is a human donor who was the organ donor for an intestinal transplant.

The CDR3, as DNA: TGCGCCAGCAGCTCGCAGCGGGATACGCAGTATTTT. Protein: CASSSQRDTQYF. The rearrangement uses TRBV5-1 and TRBJ2-3, with a tentative D call TRBD2 (5 bases). The V gene lost 3 bases and the J gene lost 6 bases, with 8 bases spanning the gap. This CDR3 spans 12 amino acids. Looked up from germline, CDR1 is SGHRS and CDR2 is YFSETQ.

Points on this clone: The identical CDR3 is also encoded by other nucleotide sequences in the sample. In DNA, the CDR3 is TGTGCCAGCAGACGGGACTCTGGAAACACCATATATTTT. Protein sequence: CASRRDSGNTIYF. This rearrangement joins TRBV2 to TRBJ1-3; no clear D gene. CDR1 and CDR2 (germline): SNHLY, FYNNEI. The CDR3 is 13 residues long. Trimming removed 6 bases at V and 0 bases at J, with 6 bases between.

The chain recombines TRBV7-6 with TRBJ2-3, with TRBD1 matching 9 bases. Germline V gives CDR1 SGHVS, CDR2 FNYEAQ. This CDR3 region has 16 residues. V lost 4 bases and J lost 4; bases outside the gene matches: 9. CDR3 in amino acids: CASSSLSWTGADTQYF. The CDR3 DNA is TGTGCCAGCAGCTCCCTGTCCTGGACAGGGGCAGATACGCAGTATTTT.

J is TRBJ2-5 and V is TRBV5-1; 13 bases fit TRBD2. After removal of 5 bases from V and 4 bases from J, the junction contained 8 bases not matched to a gene. CDR1 is SGHRS, CDR2 YFSETQ, per germline. The CDR3 spans 16 residues. The CDR3 region is CASSPGLAGSGETQYF. The CDR3 coding sequence is TGCGCCAGCAGTCCGGGACTAGCGGGGTCGGGAGAGACCCAGTACTTC.

The genes are TRBV9 and TRBJ2-1; a weak D match, TRBD2 (5 bases). V lost 3 bases to trimming and J lost 2 bases, with 18 bases between them. CDR1 and CDR2 from the germline V gene are SGDLS and YYNGEE. The CDR3 sequence is 17 residues long. The CDR3 here is CASSGRKIRETYNEQFF. The CDR3 DNA follows: TGTGCCAGCAGCGGAAGGAAGATCCGGGAAACCTACAATGAGCAGTTCTTC.

The rearrangement joins TRBV21-1 to TRBJ2-5; the table calls TRBD2, which could not be checked here. TRBV21-1 corresponds to a pseudogene. The CDR3 covers 17 residues. As DNA, the CDR3 is TGTGCCAGCAGCAAAGCCAAGGCTAGCGGAACTCAAGAGACCCAGTACTTC. Its protein is CASSKAKASGTQETQYF.

This clone was seen once. The rearrangement links TRBV18 to TRBJ2-3; TRBD1 matches 10 bases. Trimming removed 4 bases from V and 5 bases from J; junction bases left unmatched: 3. The germline CDR1 and CDR2 sequences are KGHSH and LQKENI. The CDR3 has 14 residues. CDR3: CASSLTGGIDTQYF. CDR3 nucleotide sequence: TGTGCCAGCTCACTGACAGGGGGCATAGATACGCAGTATTTT.

V and J are TRBV29-1 and TRBJ2-5, with D perhaps matching TRBD2 (6 bases). This CDR3 region has 13 residues. With 7 bases removed from V and 7 bases from J, the gap between germline ends came to 19 bases. From germline, CDR1 is SQVTM and CDR2 ANQGSEA. CDR3 nucleotide sequence: TGCAGCGCGGTGGGACTCCTTGGGGGGACCCAGTACTTC. Translating gives CSAVGLLGGTQYF. The variable domain in full, completed from reference TRBV29-1 and TRBJ2-5, reads SAVISQKPSRDICQRGTSLTIQCQVDSQVTMMFWYRQQPGQSLTLIATANQGSEATYESGFVIDKFPISRPNLTFSTLTVSNMSPEDSSIYLCSAVGLLGGTQYFGPGTRLLVL.

The V gene is TRBV7-6, the J gene TRBJ2-1; a possible D gene is TRBD2 (5 bases). Trimming stripped 1 base from V and 2 bases from J, with 12 bases between. CDR1 SGHVS and CDR2 FNYEAQ come from the germline V gene. CDR3 length: 16 amino acids. The CDR3 DNA is TGTGCCAGCAGCTTAGGGTGGCTAGCTGCCTACAATGAGCAGTTCTTC. The encoded protein is CASSLGWLAAYNEQFF.

This sequence joins TRBV7-2 and TRBJ2-2; 7 bases match TRBD2. Germline V gene sequence: CDR1 SGHTA, CDR2 FQGNSA. After removal of 5 bases from V and 4 bases from J, the junction contained 10 bases not matched to a gene. This CDR3 contains 16 residues. CDR3 coding DNA: TGTGCCAGCAGCCACACGGGGGGAGGAGGCACCGGGGAGCTGTTTTTT. This encodes CASSHTGGGGTGELFF.

The table lists this clone with a count of one. The chain joins TRBV5-1 to TRBJ2-3, with D hard to call. The germline V gene has CDR1 SGHRS and CDR2 YFSETQ. The CDR3 length is 13 residues. The V end was cut by 4 bases, the J end by 6 bases, with 12 bases between. The CDR3 DNA reads as TGCGCCAGCAGCCCAATTACCCGGGATACGCAGTATTTT. Translation gives CASSPITRDTQYF.

The chain uses TRBV4-1 and TRBJ1-6, with D possibly being TRBD1 (5 bases). There are 14 residues in the CDR3. With 1 base removed from V and 8 bases from J, the gap between germline ends came to 9 bases. Germline values: CDR1 MGHRA, CDR2 YSYEKL. CDR3 loop: CASSQGWGDSPLHF. The CDR3 nucleotides are TGCGCCAGCAGCCAAGGCTGGGGGGATTCACCCCTCCACTTT.

The gene calls are TRBV7-2 and TRBJ2-5, with 8 positions matching TRBD2. Per germline, CDR1 SGHTA and CDR2 FQGNSA. V gave up 5 bases and J gave up 7 bases; unmatched junction bases: 0. The CDR3 totals 11 residues. For the CDR3, the DNA is TGTGCCAGCAGCCGGGAGGGGACCCAGTACTTC. Translation gives CASSREGTQYF.

The chain combines TRBV28 with TRBJ2-5; TRBD1 is a possible D gene (5 bases). This CDR3 spans 13 amino acids. From germline, CDR1 is MDHEN and CDR2 SYDVKM. The V gene lost 6 bases and the J gene lost 7 bases, with 15 bases spanning the gap. The CDR3 here is CASRQQDRGTQYF. The CDR3 bases are TGTGCCAGCAGACAACAGGACCGCGGGACCCAGTACTTC.

This clone was detected once. The chain employs TRBV7-3 and TRBJ2-7, with 9 bases that match TRBD2. This CDR3 is 13 amino acids long. Germline V gives CDR1 SGHTA, CDR2 FQGTGA. V shed 2 bases, J shed 8 bases, and the junction held 4 bases outside the gene matches. Written as DNA, the CDR3 is TGTGCCAGCAGCTTAGGGCGGGGGGGGAAGCAGTACTTC. Encoded protein: CASSLGRGGKQYF.

This chain links TRBV5-5 with TRBJ2-3, with D possibly matching TRBD1 (6 bases). This CDR3 region has 13 residues. Germline values: CDR1 SGHKS, CDR2 YYEKEE (reference sequence). V gave up 7 bases and J gave up 2 bases, with 11 bases separating them. The CDR3: CASRGGPTDTQYF. CDR3 nucleotide sequence: TGTGCCAGCCGAGGGGGACCCACAGATACGCAGTATTTT.

The chain combines TRBV6-6 with TRBJ2-2; D is perhaps TRBD1 (6 bases). The CDR3 is 14 amino acids. Germline CDR1 MNHNY, CDR2 SVGAGI (reference sequence). The germline V and J ends were trimmed by 3 bases and 7 bases, with 12 bases remaining between them. Here the CDR3 reads CASSYGRGGGELFF. DNA of the CDR3: TGTGCCAGCAGTTATGGCAGGGGCGGCGGGGAGCTGTTTTTT.

This clone was found once. The chain is built from TRBV5-1 and TRBJ1-3, with D tentatively TRBD1 (6 bases). With 1 base removed from V and 0 bases from J, the gap between germline ends came to 14 bases. CDR3 length equals 17 residues. In germline, CDR1 is SGHRS, CDR2 YFSETQ. CDR3 coding DNA: TGCGCCAGCAGCTTGTGGGCTACAGGGAGCTCTGGAAACACCATATATTTT. Translated: CASSLWATGSSGNTIYF.

This sequence joins TRBV15 and TRBJ1-4; D perhaps matches TRBD1 (5 bases). Trimming removed 3 bases at V and 2 bases at J, with 10 bases between. The CDR3 is 15 residues long. Looked up from germline, CDR1 is LNHNV and CDR2 is YYDKDF (reference sequence). This chain's CDR3 is CATSSPRQTNEKLFF. CDR3 nucleotide sequence: TGTGCCACCAGCAGCCCGAGACAGACTAATGAAAAACTGTTTTTT.

As to this clone: The junction and the germline gene differ at one end; a read error may be behind it. The chain combines TRBV28 with TRBJ2-1; D perhaps matches TRBD1 (6 bases). The length of the CDR3 is 11 residues. Looked up from germline, CDR1 is MDHEN and CDR2 is SYDVKM. The chain's CDR3 is CASGTRGEEFF. The CDR3 nucleotides are TGTGCCAGCGGAACCAGGGGTGAGGAGTTCTTC.

The chain couples TRBV5-1 to TRBJ2-7, with TRBD2 identical over 8 bases. V lost 5 bases, J lost 5 bases, and 9 bases stayed unmatched. In germline, CDR1 is SGHRS, CDR2 YFSETQ. There are 14 residues in the CDR3. The CDR3 reads CASSRVTSGDEQYF. The CDR3, as DNA: TGCGCCAGCAGTCGGGTCACTAGCGGCGACGAGCAGTACTTC.

The V call is TRBV11-2, the J call TRBJ2-7; 7 positions match TRBD2. V gave up 3 bases and J gave up 2 bases; unmatched junction bases: 4. CDR1 and CDR2 from the germline V gene are SGHAT and FQNNGV. The CDR3 is 14 amino acids. The CDR3 loop reads CASSFRGVAYEQYF. The CDR3 DNA sequence: TGTGCCAGCAGCTTCCGGGGGGTCGCCTACGAGCAGTACTTC.

This chain connects TRBV28 to TRBJ2-5; D remains ambiguous. The J call is uncertain, as TRBJ2-7 better fits the DNA end. This CDR3 contains 11 residues. Germline V gives CDR1 MDHEN, CDR2 SYDVKM. In DNA form, the CDR3 reads TGTGCCAGCAGTACCAACTACGAGCAGTACTTC. This sequence encodes CASSTNYEQYF.

The rearrangement uses TRBV5-1 and TRBJ2-7; TRBD1 matches at 8 bases. Germline V gives CDR1 SGHRS, CDR2 YFSETQ. J was trimmed by 6 bases and V by 4 bases; bases with no gene match: 6. The CDR3 is 13 amino acids. CDR3 in DNA: TGCGCCAGCAGCGCCACAGGGACAGGCGAGCAGTACTTC. It encodes CASSATGTGEQYF.

This rearrangement joins TRBV11-2 to TRBJ1-5, with 7 bases matching TRBD1. Trimming at V came to 3 bases and at J to 2 bases, leaving 4 bases not matched to a gene. Germline CDR1 reads SGHAT; CDR2 reads FQNNGV. There are 15 residues in the CDR3. The CDR3: CASSFSGTGNQPQHF. DNA for the CDR3: TGTGCCAGCAGCTTCTCCGGGACAGGCAATCAGCCCCAGCATTTT.

DNA for the CDR3: TGTGCCAGCAGTCCGATAGGGGAGGTGGAGGCTTTCTTT. It yields the protein CASSPIGEVEAFF. V and J are TRBV28 and TRBJ1-1; D possibly corresponds to TRBD1 (5 bases). The CDR3 totals 13 residues. The germline V gene encodes CDR1 MDHEN and CDR2 SYDVKM. Trimming removed 5 bases from V and 11 bases from J, with 18 bases in between.

V usage is TRBV20-1 and J usage is TRBJ1-4; D is possibly TRBD1 (5 bases). The germline V gene has CDR1 DFQATT and CDR2 SNEGSKA (reference sequence). The CDR3 has 10 residues. Between the trimmed V and J ends, which lost 4 bases and 11 bases, there was a span of 8 bases. In DNA form, the CDR3 reads TGCAGTGCTATCCGGGGGAAACTGTTTTTT. It yields the protein CSAIRGKLFF.